These 26 T cell receptor beta chains were all obtained from the same sample, sequenced in a study of blood T cell repertoires in COVID-19 (TCRdb year 2020). Library prep was done by the immunoSEQ multiplex PCR assay. TCRdb retrieved this table from immuneACCESS and kept in-frame rearrangements only. Not all clones are present; in checked studies, unresolved V genes account for under half, and no reason is known for the remainder. Counted in this sample were about 54,000 clones; more than 80% of them appeared once. Of the sample, around 5.3% falls within the top ten clones. The sample comprised peripheral blood. The receptors derive from a woman in her fifties or sixties with acute or convalescent COVID-19.

This rearrangement joins TRBV20-1 to TRBJ1-1; D is ambiguous. CDR3 length equals 11 residues. Germline lookup yields CDR1 DFQATT and CDR2 SNEGSKA (reference sequence). V was pared by 8 bases and J by 5 bases, with 12 bases between. CDR3 residues: CSPADGTEAFF. The CDR3 nucleotides read TGCAGTCCCGCAGACGGGACTGAAGCTTTCTTT.

J is TRBJ2-1 and V is TRBV11-2, with 7 bases fitting TRBD2. Germline V gives CDR1 SGHAT, CDR2 FQNNGV. This CDR3 has 14 amino acids. V lost 0 bases to trimming and J lost 9 bases; unmatched junction nucleotides: 5. The CDR3 nucleotides read TGTGCCAGCAGCTTAGATCGAACGGGAGGTGAGCAGTTCTTC. Translated: CASSLDRTGGEQFF.

The genes are TRBV13 and TRBJ1-1, with 8 positions matching TRBD1. The J segment lost 13 bases and the V segment lost 4 bases, leaving 14 bases of the junction unmatched. From germline, CDR1 is PRHDT and CDR2 FYEKMQ (reference sequence). The CDR3 contains 14 residues. CDR3 DNA sequence: TGTGCCAGCAGCTCCCCCCCCCAGGGGGCAAATGTTTTCTTT. It translates to CASSSPPQGANVFF.

This sequence joins TRBV20-1 and TRBJ1-5, with D hard to call. Trimming stripped 0 bases from V and 10 bases from J, with 7 bases between. CDR3 length: 11 amino acids. Germline V CDR1 and CDR2: DFQATT, SNEGSKA (reference sequence). The CDR3: CSARDRGPQHF. CDR3 sequence (DNA): TGCAGTGCTAGAGATCGGGGTCCCCAGCATTTT.

The chain links TRBV9 to TRBJ1-5; no reliable D call. V lost 0 bases and J lost 4, with 11 bases in between. The germline V gene has CDR1 SGDLS and CDR2 YYNGEE. The CDR3 covers 15 residues. CDR3 loop: CASSVGGGINQPQHF. CDR3 in DNA: TGTGCCAGCAGCGTAGGGGGAGGAATAAATCAGCCCCAGCATTTT.

The gene calls are TRBV4-1 and TRBJ1-1; D is perhaps TRBD1 (5 bases). Germline V gene data show CDR1 as MGHRA and CDR2 as YSYEKL. The CDR3 consists of 15 residues. Deletions cut 1 base from V and 5 bases from J, with 14 bases between. CDR3 residues: CASSQGVTRGTEAFF. CDR3 sequence (DNA): TGCGCCAGCAGCCAAGGGGTGACAAGGGGTACTGAAGCTTTCTTT.

The J gene is TRBJ2-2, the V gene TRBV7-2; 11 nucleotides line up with TRBD1. The trim removed 2 bases at V and 4 bases at J, leaving 6 bases unmatched. Germline CDR1 SGHTA, CDR2 FQGNSA. The CDR3 consists of 17 residues. The CDR3 sequence is CASSLTPGQGGTGELFF. The CDR3 nucleotides are TGTGCCAGCAGCTTAACGCCGGGACAGGGGGGCACCGGGGAGCTGTTTTTT.

The chain combines TRBV29-1 with TRBJ1-4; tentative D call: TRBD1 (6 bases). Trimming removed 0 bases at V and 7 bases at J, with 15 bases between. There are 15 residues in the CDR3. CDR1 and CDR2 from the germline V gene are SQVTM and ANQGSEA. The CDR3 spells CSVEDGSRGAEKLFF. The CDR3 coding sequence is TGCAGCGTTGAAGACGGAAGCAGGGGAGCTGAAAAACTGTTTTTT.

This sequence joins TRBV10-1 and TRBJ2-7; a possible D gene is TRBD1 (6 bases). Deletions cut 6 bases from V and 4 bases from J, with 22 bases between. The CDR3 loop spans 16 amino acids. Germline V gene data show CDR1 as WNHNN and CDR2 as SYGVQD (reference sequence). The CDR3: CASSQSRQVPTYEQYF. CDR3 nucleotides: TGCGCCAGCAGCCAAAGTCGACAGGTACCCACGTACGAGCAGTACTTC.

This clone has just a few counts. V is TRBV6-6 and J is TRBJ1-3, with 7 bases fitting TRBD1. The CDR3 is 16 residues long. The V gene end was trimmed by 5 bases and the J gene end by 8 bases; junction bases not matched to a gene: 15. Germline V gene sequence: CDR1 MNHNY, CDR2 SVGAGI (reference sequence). CDR3 DNA: TGTGCCAGCAGTCGACCGAATTCGGGACAGCCAGACACCATATATTTT. Amino acids: CASSRPNSGQPDTIYF.

The V call is TRBV15, the J call TRBJ2-7, with a possible D match to TRBD2 (6 bases). V was pared by 1 base and J by 6 bases, with 13 bases between. Germline lookup yields CDR1 LNHNV and CDR2 YYDKDF (reference sequence). The CDR3 loop spans 14 amino acids. This CDR3 reads CATSRGLGGAEQYF. CDR3 in DNA: TGTGCCACCAGCAGAGGATTAGGAGGGGCCGAGCAGTACTTC.

The chain employs TRBV19 and TRBJ2-7, with D tentatively TRBD1 (5 bases). Germline loops: CDR1 LNHDA, CDR2 SQIVND (reference sequence). The CDR3 is made up of 14 amino acids. V lost 2 bases, J lost 1 base, and 9 bases lay in between. The CDR3 loop reads CASSIPGMSYEQYF. CDR3 DNA sequence: TGTGCCAGTAGTATACCAGGGATGTCCTACGAGCAGTACTTC.

The chain combines TRBV20-1 with TRBJ2-3; 10 bases match TRBD2. V dropped 3 bases and J dropped 3; count of bases not matched to a gene: 3. The CDR3 is 14 amino acids. Germline CDR1 and CDR2: DFQATT and SNEGSKA (reference sequence). The CDR3 DNA follows: TGCAGTGCTAGTCAGACTAGCGGGACAGATACGCAGTATTTT. Amino acids: CSASQTSGTDTQYF.

This clone was counted only a few times. V and J are TRBV28 and TRBJ1-2; unclear D gene. CDR1 is MDHEN and CDR2 is SYDVKM in the germline V gene. V gave up 7 bases and J gave up 3 bases, with 18 bases separating them. The CDR3 has 15 amino acids. CDR3 nucleotide sequence: TGTGCCAGCAATTCCCAGGCTTCGCTCTACTATGGCTACACCTTC. It codes for CASNSQASLYYGYTF.

The genes are TRBV9 and TRBJ2-7; TRBD2 agrees at 8 bases. Trimming took 2 bases from V and 0 from J; bases not matched to a gene: 7. CDR3 size: 16 residues. The germline V gene encodes CDR1 SGDLS and CDR2 YYNGEE. CDR3 region: CASSVSSGSTSYEQYF. CDR3 DNA sequence: TGTGCCAGCAGCGTCTCCAGCGGGAGCACCTCCTACGAGCAGTACTTC.

This clone occurred a few times. This chain's CDR3 is CASSSYSQPQHF. CDR3 nucleotide sequence: TGTGCCAGTAGTTCTTATAGTCAGCCCCAGCATTTT. The chain carries TRBV19 and TRBJ1-5; D ambiguous. Germline lookup yields CDR1 LNHDA and CDR2 SQIVND (reference sequence). This CDR3 comprises 12 residues. Trimming took 5 bases from V and 6 from J, leaving 8 bases between them.

The V and J genes are TRBV7-9 and TRBJ2-7, with 10 bases lining up with TRBD1. Trimming took 8 bases from V and 2 from J; bases not matched to a gene: 0. The length of the CDR3 is 12 residues. From germline, CDR1 is SEHNR and CDR2 FQNEAQ (reference sequence). The DNA of the CDR3 is TGTGCCAGCGGACAGGGGGCCTACGAGCAGTACTTC. Translation: CASGQGAYEQYF.

The rearrangement links TRBV3-1 (or the pseudogene TRBV3-2) to TRBJ2-4; the match to TRBD2 covers 13 bases. The CDR3 is made up of 18 amino acids. V trimming: 3 bases; J trimming: 0 bases; junction bases outside the gene matches: 5. Germline V gene lookup returns CDR1 LGHDT and CDR2 YNNKEL (reference sequence). The DNA of the CDR3 is TGTGCCAGCAGCCAGCCGGGACTAGCGGGACTAGCCAAAAACATTCAGTACTTC. Amino acids: CASSQPGLAGLAKNIQYF.

The rearrangement links TRBV19 to TRBJ2-5, with D perhaps TRBD1 (5 bases). V dropped 3 bases and J dropped 1 base, with 12 bases sitting between them. This CDR3 contains 15 residues. Germline CDR1 and CDR2: LNHDA and SQIVND (reference sequence). The CDR3 here is CASSIKSTVQETQYF. DNA of the CDR3: TGTGCCAGTAGTATCAAATCGACAGTCCAAGAGACCCAGTACTTC.

This sequence joins TRBV27 and TRBJ2-7; 10 bases align to TRBD1. V lost 10 bases and J lost 7; bases outside the gene matches: 13. The CDR3 length is 14 residues. Germline V gene sequence: CDR1 MNHEY, CDR2 SMNVEV (reference sequence). In DNA, the CDR3 is TGTGCCACCACCCCCGGGACAGGGGTGAGTGAGCAGTACTTC. Its translation is CATTPGTGVSEQYF.

V gene TRBV12-3 or TRBV12-4 combines with J gene TRBJ1-2, with TRBD1 as a possible D gene (6 bases). V was cut by 5 bases and J by 8 bases, with 12 bases left in between. The CDR3 is 12 amino acids. CDR3 in DNA: TGTGCCAGCAGTGCGGGGGCAAGAGGCTACACCTTC. It codes for CASSAGARGYTF.

The gene calls are TRBV3-1 (or the pseudogene TRBV3-2) and TRBJ2-7; perhaps TRBD1 as D (5 bases). CDR3 length: 15 residues. With 1 base removed from V and 6 bases from J, the gap between germline ends came to 16 bases. Germline V gives CDR1 LGHDT, CDR2 YNNKEL (reference sequence). The CDR3 region is CASSQGTGIVSEQYF. CDR3 DNA sequence: TGTGCCAGCAGCCAAGGCACAGGAATTGTTTCCGAGCAGTACTTC.

This clone was seen once. The V call is TRBV9, the J call TRBJ2-1; the match to TRBD1 covers 8 bases. With 0 bases clipped from V and 7 bases from J, the junction kept 3 bases outside the gene matches. Germline lookup yields CDR1 SGDLS and CDR2 YYNGEE. The CDR3 has 14 amino acids. The CDR3 region has the DNA TGTGCCAGCAGCGTAGCAGGGGGCGGAAATGAGCAGTTCTTC. This translates into CASSVAGGGNEQFF.

The chain combines TRBV12-3 or TRBV12-4 with TRBJ1-5; D is undetermined. The germline V and J ends were trimmed by 5 bases and 2 bases, with 7 bases remaining between them. CDR3 size: 13 residues. The CDR3 spells CASSNGGNQPQHF. The DNA of the CDR3 is TGTGCCAGCAGTAACGGTGGCAATCAGCCCCAGCATTTT.

In its sample, this clone was seen a few times. The chain is built from TRBV6-5 and TRBJ2-7; 8 nucleotides align to TRBD2. This CDR3 region has 14 residues. V trimming: 5 bases; J trimming: 2 bases; junction bases outside the gene matches: 5. Germline CDR1 and CDR2: MNHEY and SVGAGI. The CDR3: CASSPRRGAYEQYF. In nucleotides, the CDR3 is TGTGCCAGCAGTCCGCGGCGGGGGGCCTACGAGCAGTACTTC.

The chain employs TRBV30 and TRBJ2-7; a weak D match, TRBD2 (5 bases). Per the germline V gene, CDR1 is GTSNPN and CDR2 is SVGIG (reference sequence). V shed 8 bases and J shed 2 bases, with 19 bases lying between them. The CDR3 is 14 residues long. CDR3 in DNA: TGTGCCGCTGGAGGTCCCTTTCCCGCCTACGAGCAGTACTTC. Encoded protein: CAAGGPFPAYEQYF.